These 4 T cell receptor beta chains came from one sample sequenced in a study of glioma-infiltrating T cells. The iRepertoire nested amplicon-rescue multiplex PCR amplified TCR alpha and beta CDR3s from RNA. In TCRdb, the multiplex PCR reads were re-called with MiXCR into one record per CDR3 protein. Of more than 350,000 distinct CDR3 sequences detected, approximately 42% appear once; the ten largest clones hold around 13%. Sample: glioma tissue, nonneoplastic brain tissue, or PBMCs (not recorded which). The origin of the receptors is a human donor with low-grade glioma or glioblastoma, undergoing nonglioma brain surgery, or in good health (not recorded which).

As regards this clonotype: This clone may be a read error of a much larger clone one base away. The chain carries TRBV6-2 or TRBV6-3 and TRBJ2-2, with 10 bases identical to TRBD1. Per germline, CDR1 MNHEY and CDR2 SVGEGT. This CDR3 spans 14 amino acids. The CDR3, as DNA: TGTGCCAGCAGGAGACAGGGGGCCACCTGGGAGCTGTTTTTT. It codes for CASRRQGATWELFF.

The V call is TRBV18, the J call TRBJ1-3; D gene uncertain. Germline V gene data show CDR1 as KGHSH and CDR2 as LQKENI. CDR3 length equals 15 residues. V lost 6 bases, J lost 0 bases, and 12 bases lay in between. The DNA of the CDR3 is TGTGCCAGCTCGATCGGACCGGCCTCTGGAAACACCATATATTTT. Translating it yields CASSIGPASGNTIYF.

This clonotype came up many times. CDR3 nucleotide sequence: TGTGCCACCACCCCTAGGTTGGGTCCTGACACTGAAGCTTTCTTT. This translates into CATTPRLGPDTEAFF. The rearrangement joins TRBV15 to TRBJ1-1; D is unclear. V was shortened by 7 bases and J by 3 bases, with 18 bases between the two germline ends. This CDR3 is built from 15 residues. Germline V gene sequence: CDR1 LNHNV, CDR2 YYDKDF (reference sequence).

Notes on this clonotype: A much larger clone sits a single nucleotide away, making a read error possible. In DNA, the CDR3 is TGTGCCAGCAGTGACAGAGGAGCTTTATTT. Residues: CASSDRGALF. The chain uses TRBV28 and TRBJ1-1; D may be TRBD1 (5 bases). Germline-derived CDR1 and CDR2 are MDHEN and SYDVKM. The CDR3 runs 10 residues.